The 21 T cell receptor beta chains reported below all come from one sample, sequenced in a study of blood T cell repertoires in COVID-19 (dated by TCRdb to about 2020). The receptor library was made with the immunoSEQ multiplex PCR assay. Entries here come from immuneACCESS through TCRdb and include only in-frame sequences with V and J called. Some clones fail to appear in such tables; in the studies checked, an unresolved V gene covers under half of the shortfall, and the cause of the remainder is unknown. The sample table contains about 100,000 clones; only one count was recorded for roughly 92% of them. The leading ten clones occupy around 1.9% of the sample. Material: peripheral blood. The receptors originated from a woman in her 50s with COVID-19, enrolled during active disease.

This clone was observed a few times. This sequence joins TRBV5-1 and TRBJ2-7, with TRBD2 matching over 7 bases. The V gene end was trimmed by 0 bases and the J gene end by 5 bases; junction bases not matched to a gene: 2. The CDR3 consists of 13 residues. Looked up from germline, CDR1 is SGHRS and CDR2 is YFSETQ. CDR3 amino acids: CASSLAGGDEQYF. In DNA form, the CDR3 reads TGCGCCAGCAGCTTGGCTGGGGGGGACGAGCAGTACTTC. Full variable domain (missing parts from reference TRBV5-1 and TRBJ2-7): KAGVTQTPRYLIKTRGQQVTLSCSPISGHRSVSWYQQTPGQGLQFLFEYFSETQRNKGNFPGRFSGRQFSNSRSEMNVSTLELGDSALYLCASSLAGGDEQYFGPGTRLTVT.

V gene TRBV3-1 (or the pseudogene TRBV3-2) combines with J gene TRBJ1-1; D is undetermined. Trimming removed 2 bases at V and 3 bases at J, with 10 bases between. This CDR3 is 14 amino acids long. The germline V gene has CDR1 LGHDT and CDR2 YNNKEL (reference sequence). CDR3 sequence reads: CASSQSLEDTEAFF. The CDR3 DNA reads TGTGCCAGCAGCCAAAGCCTGGAGGACACTGAAGCTTTCTTT.

The chain employs TRBV5-1 and TRBJ2-2; TRBD1 aligns across 7 bases. J lost 5 bases, V lost 1 base, and 8 bases had no gene match. In germline, CDR1 is SGHRS, CDR2 YFSETQ. The CDR3 runs to 16 residues. CDR3 loop: CASSLSAGGWTGELFF. The CDR3 nucleotides are TGCGCCAGCAGCTTGTCCGCAGGGGGTTGGACCGGGGAGCTGTTTTTT.

The genes are TRBV6-2 or TRBV6-3 and TRBJ1-2; D perhaps matches TRBD1 (5 bases). Germline V gene data show CDR1 as MNHEY and CDR2 as SVGEGT. This CDR3 has 16 residues. The V and J ends lost 6 bases and 1 base respectively, with 18 bases between them. CDR3 residues: CASSPLGGEVNYGYTF. Written as DNA, the CDR3 is TGTGCCAGCAGCCCTTTGGGGGGTGAGGTTAACTATGGCTACACCTTC.

This clone has a handful of counts. The chain recombines TRBV2 with TRBJ1-6, with TRBD1 identical over 7 bases. The CDR3 covers 12 residues. The germline gives CDR1 SNHLY, CDR2 FYNNEI. Unmatched junction bases numbered 6, after V lost 10 bases and J lost 9 bases. DNA for the CDR3: TGTGCCACCAATGACAGGGCTTCACCCCTCCACTTT. Residues: CATNDRASPLHF. Full variable domain (missing parts from reference TRBV2 and TRBJ1-6): EPEVTQTPSHQVTQMGQEVILRCVPISNHLYFYWYRQILGQKVEFLVSFYNNEISEKSEIFDDQFSVERPDGSNFTLKIRSTKLEDSAMYFCATNDRASPLHFGNGTRLTVT.

The rearrangement links TRBV4-1 to TRBJ1-1; 7 nucleotides align to TRBD1. The CDR3 is 17 residues long. CDR1 MGHRA and CDR2 YSYEKL come from the germline V gene. The junction had 13 bases not matched to a gene; V was cut back by 1 base and J by 5 bases. Here the CDR3 reads CASSQGLKGAVRTEAFF. In DNA, the CDR3 is TGCGCCAGCAGCCAAGGCTTGAAGGGGGCGGTTAGGACTGAAGCTTTCTTT.

V gene TRBV5-6 combines with J gene TRBJ1-2; 7 bases line up with TRBD1. Losses at the gene ends were 3 bases for V and 3 bases for J; bases not matched to a gene: 5. Germline CDR1 and CDR2: SGHDT and YYEEEE. The CDR3 is 14 amino acids. The CDR3 nucleotides read TGTGCCAGCAGCTCCGGGACAGAGCACTATGGCTACACCTTC. Translating gives CASSSGTEHYGYTF.

The chain joins TRBV29-1 to TRBJ1-3, with a tentative D call TRBD1 (5 bases). The V end lost 6 bases, the J end lost 0 bases, and 9 bases lay between the germline ends. CDR3 length: 13 residues. In germline, CDR1 is SQVTM, CDR2 ANQGSEA. DNA for the CDR3: TGCAGCGTCGGGACTGCCTCTGGAAACACCATATATTTT. Translated: CSVGTASGNTIYF.

This sequence joins TRBV9 and TRBJ1-2; 10 bases are a match to TRBD1. The junction had 12 bases not matched to a gene; V was cut back by 0 bases and J by 1 base. The CDR3 totals 19 residues. Germline CDR1 and CDR2: SGDLS and YYNGEE. In DNA form, the CDR3 reads TGTGCCAGCAGCGTAGCTACGGACAGGGGGAGGCATGTTAACTATGGCTACACCTTC. Translation gives CASSVATDRGRHVNYGYTF.

The V gene is TRBV7-2, the J gene TRBJ2-7; possible D gene TRBD2, 5 bases. V was shortened by 3 bases and J by 2 bases, with 11 bases between the two germline ends. The CDR3 loop spans 14 amino acids. Germline CDR1 is SGHTA and CDR2 is FQGNSA. CDR3 protein: CASSFFGDAYEQYV. CDR3 nucleotides: TGTGCCAGCAGCTTCTTCGGGGATGCCTACGAGCAGTACGTC.

The V call is TRBV5-4, the J call TRBJ1-2, with 7 nucleotides matching TRBD1. The CDR3 covers 14 residues. Germline CDR1 and CDR2: SGHNT and YYREEE (reference sequence). Trimming took 4 bases from V and 5 from J; bases not matched to a gene: 8. This CDR3 is CASSGTDREYGYTF. The CDR3 DNA reads TGTGCCAGCAGCGGGACTGACAGGGAATATGGCTACACCTTC.

The chain combines TRBV6-2 or TRBV6-3 with TRBJ2-3; TRBD1 agrees at 8 bases. The germline V gene has CDR1 MNHEY and CDR2 SVGEGT. V lost 0 bases, J lost 5 bases, and 7 bases stayed unmatched. The CDR3 spans 16 residues. The CDR3 reads CASSYSDRDGGDTQYF. In nucleotides, the CDR3 is TGTGCCAGCAGTTACTCGGACAGGGATGGTGGAGATACGCAGTATTTT.

This clone was counted only a few times. V is TRBV19 and J is TRBJ1-3, with D tentatively TRBD1 (5 bases). The length of the CDR3 is 12 residues. Germline V gives CDR1 LNHDA, CDR2 SQIVND (reference sequence). Between the trimmed V and J ends, which lost 11 bases and 1 base, there was a span of 9 bases. Here the CDR3 DNA reads TGTGCCTCGGGGGAATCTGGAAACACCATATATTTT. Translated: CASGESGNTIYF.

This chain links TRBV27 with TRBJ2-2, with TRBD2 matching over 7 bases. This CDR3 is 15 amino acids long. Trimming removed 2 bases from V and 5 bases from J; junction bases left unmatched: 5. Germline V gives CDR1 MNHEY, CDR2 SMNVEV (reference sequence). CDR3 in amino acids: CASSLGPGGTGELFF. The CDR3, as DNA: TGTGCCAGCAGTTTAGGGCCCGGGGGGACCGGGGAGCTGTTTTTT.

This chain uses TRBV9 with TRBJ1-1; 9 nucleotides align to TRBD1. The germline gives CDR1 SGDLS, CDR2 YYNGEE. The CDR3 sequence is 15 residues long. After removal of 5 bases from V and 0 bases from J, the junction contained 5 bases not matched to a gene. CDR3 nucleotides: TGTGCCAGCAGGAAGACAGGGGGTATGAACACTGAAGCTTTCTTT. This codes for CASRKTGGMNTEAFF.

V is TRBV28 and J is TRBJ1-4; D is undetermined. Trimming stripped 6 bases from V and 6 bases from J, with 11 bases between. The CDR3 consists of 13 residues. Germline CDR1 MDHEN, CDR2 SYDVKM. In DNA form, the CDR3 reads TGTGCCAGCAGGACGGGATCCTATGAAAAACTGTTTTTT. The encoded protein is CASRTGSYEKLFF.

The chain carries TRBV7-9 and TRBJ1-2; a weak D match, TRBD1 (5 bases). This CDR3 contains 16 residues. Germline V gives CDR1 SEHNR, CDR2 FQNEAQ (reference sequence). V dropped 4 bases and J dropped 3 bases, with 18 bases sitting between them. CDR3 region: CASSSGTRPRDYGYTF. The CDR3 DNA is TGTGCCAGCAGCTCAGGGACTAGACCTCGGGACTATGGCTACACCTTC.

This chain uses TRBV24-1 with TRBJ1-5, with D perhaps matching TRBD1 (6 bases). The CDR3 length is 14 residues. In germline, CDR1 is KGHDR, CDR2 SFDVKD. Trimming took 9 bases from V and 0 from J, leaving 11 bases between them. The chain's CDR3 is CATGGDNSNQPQHF. The CDR3 nucleotides read TGTGCCACCGGGGGGGACAATAGCAATCAGCCCCAGCATTTT.

The chain joins TRBV10-3 to TRBJ1-6; D unclear. Trimming took off 7 bases at V and 5 bases at J, with 12 bases between the two ends. This CDR3 contains 14 residues. Germline lookup yields CDR1 ENHRY and CDR2 SYGVKD. The CDR3 bases are TGTGCCATCACTGACCGAGAGCATAATTCACCCCTCCACTTT. Its protein product is CAITDREHNSPLHF.

In DNA form, the CDR3 reads TGTGCCAGCAGCAAATGCGCGGGGGGCTCCAACAATGAGCAGTTCTTC. Encoded protein: CASSKCAGGSNNEQFF. V and J are TRBV21-1 and TRBJ2-1; the table's D call, TRBD2, was not checked against the DNA. TRBV21-1 is a recognized pseudogene. This CDR3 has 16 residues.

J is TRBJ2-3 and V is TRBV29-1, with TRBD1 as a possible D gene (6 bases). This CDR3 comprises 12 residues. Germline loops: CDR1 SQVTM, CDR2 ANQGSEA. Trimming shortened V by 4 bases and J by 3 bases, and 8 bases separated the two germline ends. The CDR3 coding sequence is TGCAGCGTTGCACAGGGAACAGATACGCAGTATTTT. Its translation is CSVAQGTDTQYF.